A single sample is the source of the 5 T cell receptor beta chains below, sequenced in a study of T cell responses to AZD1222 COVID-19 vaccine (dated by TCRdb to the early 2020s). Libraries were made using the immunoSEQ multiplex PCR assay. The source is immuneACCESS, and TCRdb retained only in-frame sequences with V and J called. Part of the clones is not carried over; for the studies checked, unresolved V genes explain less than half of this, and the remainder is unexplained. The sample table contains roughly 140,000 clones; only one count was recorded for about 88% of them. Clones ranked in the top ten supply approximately 7.2% of the sample. The time point tag for this specimen amounts to: sample from adult after SARS-CoV-2 infection, after symptom onset. The source was peripheral blood, collected after recovery from COVID-19. Receptors originate from an adult who had recovered from COVID-19.

The V call is TRBV3-1 (or the pseudogene TRBV3-2), the J call TRBJ2-1; 10 bases match TRBD2. Germline V gene sequence: CDR1 LGHDT, CDR2 YNNKEL (reference sequence). This CDR3 region has 16 residues. V lost 4 bases, J lost 7 bases, and 10 bases stayed unmatched. The CDR3 DNA follows: TGTGCCAGCAGCCTTACCGGGACTAGCGAAAAGAATGAGCAGTTCTTC. It is translated as CASSLTGTSEKNEQFF.

The genes are TRBV4-1 and TRBJ2-7, with 10 bases matching TRBD1. The germline V gene encodes CDR1 MGHRA and CDR2 YSYEKL. CDR3 length equals 16 residues. V shed 3 bases and J 6 bases; nucleotides not matched to a gene: 11. The CDR3 sequence: CASSQTKDRGQREQYF. CDR3 sequence (DNA): TGCGCCAGCAGCCAGACCAAAGACAGGGGGCAACGCGAGCAGTACTTC.

This chain connects TRBV7-3 to TRBJ2-3, with D perhaps matching TRBD2 (7 bases). Germline V gene sequence: CDR1 SGHTA, CDR2 FQGTGA. Trimming stripped 4 bases from V and 5 bases from J, with 16 bases between. This CDR3 contains 15 residues. CDR3: CASSSYGGPGDTQYF. As DNA, the CDR3 is TGTGCCAGCAGCTCGTACGGGGGGCCGGGAGATACGCAGTATTTT.

The chain couples TRBV28 to TRBJ2-7, with TRBD2 matching 12 bases. The CDR3 is 15 amino acids. The V gene end was trimmed by 5 bases and the J gene end by 8 bases; junction bases not matched to a gene: 10. CDR1 and CDR2 from the germline V gene are MDHEN and SYDVKM. The CDR3 is CASSHSLAGGPQQYF. The CDR3 coding sequence is TGTGCCAGCAGTCACTCCCTAGCGGGAGGGCCCCAGCAGTACTTC.

The chain couples TRBV5-6 to TRBJ2-2, with 12 bases that match TRBD2. Trimming took 4 bases from V and 2 from J; bases not matched to a gene: 6. The CDR3 extends over 17 amino acids. Germline V gene sequence: CDR1 SGHDT, CDR2 YYEEEE. CDR3 sequence reads: CASSVRLAGANTGELFF. The CDR3 nucleotides are TGTGCCAGCAGCGTTAGACTAGCGGGAGCAAACACCGGGGAGCTGTTTTTT.